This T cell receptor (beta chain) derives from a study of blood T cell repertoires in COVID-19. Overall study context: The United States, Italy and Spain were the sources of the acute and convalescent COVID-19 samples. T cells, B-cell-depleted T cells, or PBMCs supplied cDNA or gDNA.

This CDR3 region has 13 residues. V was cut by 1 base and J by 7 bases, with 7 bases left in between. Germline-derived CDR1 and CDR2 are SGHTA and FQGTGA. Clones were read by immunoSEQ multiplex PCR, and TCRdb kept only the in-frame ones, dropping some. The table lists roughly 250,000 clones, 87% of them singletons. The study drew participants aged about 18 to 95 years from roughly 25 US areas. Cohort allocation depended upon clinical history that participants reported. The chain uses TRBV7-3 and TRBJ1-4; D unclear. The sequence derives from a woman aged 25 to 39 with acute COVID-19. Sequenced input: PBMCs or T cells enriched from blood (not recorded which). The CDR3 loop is CASSLRGGEKLFF. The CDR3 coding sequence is TGTGCCAGCAGCTTAAGGGGAGGTGAAAAACTGTTTTTT.